This TCR beta chain was found in a study of CD8 T cells in ankylosing spondylitis. Study-wide results and limits: Roughly eight highly homologous variants made up a TCR beta motif that seemed to typify ankylosing spondylitis blood.

Turning to this clonotype: Its antigen is unidentified.

TCRdb fed the 5' RACE reads into MiXCR, producing one record per CDR3 protein. The sample consists of roughly 440,000 distinct CDR3 sequences, roughly 15% of them appearing once. This CDR3 region has 14 residues. V lost 1 base and J 1 base, leaving 10 bases between the germline ends. Looked up from germline, CDR1 is DFQATT and CDR2 is SNEGSKA (reference sequence). The genes are TRBV20-1 and TRBJ2-5; TRBD1 or TRBD2 may be the D gene (5 bases each). The sequence was collected from a male donor with ankylosing spondylitis. The specimen was blood, either unsorted or a sorted T cell fraction (not recorded which). CDR3 residues: CSARGKGTQETQYF. DNA of the CDR3: TGCAGTGCTAGAGGGAAAGGGACCCAAGAGACCCAGTACTTC.